One sample yielded the 30 T cell receptor beta chains listed below, sequenced in a study of blood T cell repertoires in COVID-19. The method was immunoSEQ multiplex PCR; TCRdb's version includes in-frame clones alone and lacks a portion of them. Of over 150,000 clones in the sample, around four fifths are singletons; the top ten hold less than 4.5%. The sample comprised peripheral blood. These receptors all stem from a woman at least 80 years old with acute or convalescent COVID-19.

The J gene is TRBJ1-1, the V gene TRBV19; D ambiguous. This CDR3 spans 14 amino acids. V was shortened by 4 bases and J by 3 bases, with 12 bases between the two germline ends. Germline V CDR1 and CDR2: LNHDA, SQIVND (reference sequence). The CDR3 here is CASSREVGYTEAFF. CDR3 sequence (DNA): TGTGCCAGTAGTAGGGAGGTCGGGTACACTGAAGCTTTCTTT.

This chain links TRBV30 with TRBJ2-1; 10 positions agree with TRBD1. The CDR3 covers 15 residues. CDR1 and CDR2 (germline): GTSNPN, SVGIG (reference sequence). The ends lost 3 bases at V and 5 bases at J; junction bases unmatched: 7. The CDR3 DNA reads as TGTGCCTGGAGCTGGACAGGGGGTTGGAACAATGAGCAGTTCTTC. Its protein is CAWSWTGGWNNEQFF.

This chain uses TRBV27 with TRBJ1-2, with 9 bases that match TRBD1. V dropped 4 bases and J dropped 3; count of bases not matched to a gene: 15. The CDR3 sequence is 18 residues long. The germline V gene encodes CDR1 MNHEY and CDR2 SMNVEV (reference sequence). Here the CDR3 DNA reads TGTGCCAGCAGTTCCTTCCAATCGGGACAGGGCTTTTACTATGGCTACACCTTC. The encoded protein is CASSSFQSGQGFYYGYTF.

This sequence joins TRBV10-3 and TRBJ1-5, with 7 positions matching TRBD1. V lost 0 bases to trimming and J lost 4 bases; unmatched junction nucleotides: 3. Germline CDR1 and CDR2: ENHRY and SYGVKD. The CDR3 is 15 residues long. The CDR3 bases are TGTGCCATCAGTGAGTCAGACAGGGAGAATCAGCCCCAGCATTTT. Amino acid sequence: CAISESDRENQPQHF.

The chain links TRBV27 to TRBJ1-5; TRBD1 matches at 8 bases. The CDR3 consists of 13 residues. With 5 bases clipped from V and 4 bases from J, the junction kept 1 base outside the gene matches. Germline V gives CDR1 MNHEY, CDR2 SMNVEV (reference sequence). The CDR3 reads CASSRDRNQPQHF. As DNA, the CDR3 is TGTGCCAGCAGTCGGGACAGGAATCAGCCCCAGCATTTT.

The chain couples TRBV24-1 to TRBJ1-1; D possibly corresponds to TRBD1 (5 bases). V dropped 9 bases and J dropped 4 bases, with 14 bases sitting between them. Germline V gives CDR1 KGHDR, CDR2 SFDVKD. This CDR3 region has 13 residues. CDR3 residues: CATLGEDLTEAFF. The CDR3 nucleotides read TGTGCCACCCTGGGGGAGGACCTCACTGAAGCTTTCTTT.

The chain combines TRBV6-2 or TRBV6-3 with TRBJ1-2; D possibly corresponds to TRBD1 (5 bases). This CDR3 has 13 residues. The V gene lost 6 bases and the J gene lost 7 bases, with 15 bases spanning the gap. CDR1 is MNHEY, CDR2 SVGEGT, per germline. CDR3: CASSIPGVSGYTF. The CDR3, as DNA: TGTGCCAGCAGCATCCCGGGGGTTAGTGGCTACACCTTC.

The chain couples TRBV10-3 to TRBJ1-3; D is ambiguous. Germline CDR1 reads ENHRY; CDR2 reads SYGVKD. The CDR3 loop spans 12 amino acids. V lost 10 bases to trimming and J lost 4 bases, with 11 bases between them. Written as DNA, the CDR3 is TGTGCCACGGAAGACTGGGGAAACACCATATATTTT. Its translation is CATEDWGNTIYF.

V is TRBV19 and J is TRBJ2-1; TRBD2 aligns across 7 bases. The V gene's germline CDR1 is LNHDA and CDR2 SQIVND (reference sequence). V was pared by 6 bases and J by 1 base, with 6 bases of the junction left unmatched. CDR3 length: 15 amino acids. The CDR3 nucleotides read TGTGCCAGTAGGGTAGCGGGCCGATCCTACAATGAGCAGTTCTTC. Protein: CASRVAGRSYNEQFF.

The gene calls are TRBV6-2 or TRBV6-3 and TRBJ2-7, with TRBD1 matching over 7 bases. CDR3 length equals 14 residues. The germline V gene has CDR1 MNHEY and CDR2 SVGEGT. V lost 4 bases, J lost 7 bases, and 10 bases stayed unmatched. CDR3 bases: TGTGCCAGCAGTTTCGACAGGGTAAGGCGTGAGCAGTACTTC. Protein: CASSFDRVRREQYF.

The CDR3 sequence: CASSATRDSVNSPLHF. The CDR3 DNA follows: TGTGCCAGCAGCGCCACGAGGGACAGCGTTAATTCACCCCTCCACTTT. The genes are TRBV9 and TRBJ1-6; 7 bases match TRBD1. V dropped 3 bases and J dropped 6; count of bases not matched to a gene: 9. Germline V gene data show CDR1 as SGDLS and CDR2 as YYNGEE. This CDR3 is 16 amino acids long.

In this sample, this clone turned up a few times. The CDR3: CASSLGWGDNEKLFF. CDR3 nucleotides: TGTGCCAGCAGCTTAGGGTGGGGGGATAATGAAAAACTGTTTTTT. The genes are TRBV11-2 and TRBJ1-4; D might be TRBD1 (5 bases). The CDR3 is 15 residues long. The germline V gene encodes CDR1 SGHAT and CDR2 FQNNGV. V lost 1 base, J lost 4 bases, and 10 bases lay in between.

The gene calls are TRBV10-2 and TRBJ1-5; D is uncertain. This CDR3 has 12 amino acids. V was cut by 3 bases and J by 4 bases, with 4 bases left in between. In germline, CDR1 is WSHSY, CDR2 SAAADI. The CDR3 DNA reads as TGCGCCAGCAGTGAATTAAATCAGCCCCAGCATTTT. Its translation: CASSELNQPQHF.

The chain recombines TRBV29-1 with TRBJ2-1; D gene ambiguous. The CDR3 is made up of 9 amino acids. CDR1 and CDR2 from the germline V gene are SQVTM and ANQGSEA. The V end lost 4 bases, the J end lost 10 bases, and 5 bases lay between the germline ends. The CDR3 region is CSVGVEQFF. The CDR3 DNA is TGCAGCGTTGGCGTGGAGCAGTTCTTC.

The J gene is TRBJ2-7, the V gene TRBV19, with 10 bases that match TRBD1. The CDR3 length is 15 residues. V lost 5 bases to trimming and J lost 6 bases; unmatched junction nucleotides: 10. Germline assignment: CDR1 LNHDA and CDR2 SQIVND (reference sequence). The CDR3 DNA reads TGTGCCAGTAGTGAAAGGACAGGGGGTTCCCTCGAGCAGTACTTC. Translating it yields CASSERTGGSLEQYF.

Only one count was recorded for this clone. In DNA, the CDR3 is TGTGCCAGCAGTCAAGGGGGCGTTGGAAACACCATATATTTT. Translating gives CASSQGGVGNTIYF. The chain combines TRBV7-9 with TRBJ1-3, with 7 bases that match TRBD1. The CDR3 is 14 amino acids. Germline V gene lookup returns CDR1 SEHNR and CDR2 FQNEAQ (reference sequence). V trimming: 6 bases; J trimming: 3 bases; junction bases outside the gene matches: 5.

The genes are TRBV30 and TRBJ1-2; the D gene is possibly TRBD1 (6 bases). Trimming removed 7 bases from V and 5 bases from J, with 20 bases in between. CDR1 is GTSNPN, CDR2 SVGIG, per germline (reference sequence). The CDR3 sequence is 14 residues long. CDR3 sequence: CAFGPRGRGYGYTF. CDR3 in DNA: TGTGCCTTCGGGCCCAGGGGTAGAGGGTATGGCTACACCTTC.

The chain uses TRBV12-3 or TRBV12-4 and TRBJ2-1, with 9 bases identical to TRBD2. J gave up 6 bases and V 6 bases, and 3 bases lay outside the gene matches. CDR3 length: 13 amino acids. The CDR3 sequence is CASRTSGTNEQFF. CDR3 nucleotides: TGTGCCAGCAGGACTAGCGGCACCAATGAGCAGTTCTTC.

V gene TRBV25-1 combines with J gene TRBJ2-3; D remains unclear. Trimming took 1 base from V and 9 from J, leaving 14 bases between them. Germline V gives CDR1 MGHDK, CDR2 SYGVNS. This CDR3 has 14 amino acids. The CDR3 DNA is TGTGCCAGCAGTGAATCAGGCAGCAGGAACACGCAGTATTTT. Protein product: CASSESGSRNTQYF.

In its sample, this clone was seen once. The chain links TRBV7-6 to TRBJ1-4; TRBD1 aligns across 7 bases. The trim removed 4 bases at V and 8 bases at J, leaving 13 bases unmatched. Per germline, CDR1 SGHVS and CDR2 FNYEAQ. The CDR3 spans 16 residues. The CDR3 DNA reads as TGTGCCAGCAGCTCAGACTCGGGACAGAAAAGCGAAAAACTGTTTTTT. Amino acid sequence: CASSSDSGQKSEKLFF.

The gene calls are TRBV9 and TRBJ2-1; TRBD2 aligns across 8 bases. The V segment lost 0 bases and the J segment 3 bases; nucleotides outside the gene matches: 8. The CDR3 sequence is 17 residues long. The germline V gene encodes CDR1 SGDLS and CDR2 YYNGEE. The CDR3, as DNA: TGTGCCAGCAGCGTAGCGGTGCAGCGGGGGAACTACAATGAGCAGTTCTTC. This codes for CASSVAVQRGNYNEQFF.

This clone was counted a few times. The chain links TRBV7-2 to TRBJ1-5, with 8 bases lining up with TRBD1. CDR3 length: 15 residues. J was trimmed by 6 bases and V by 3 bases; bases with no gene match: 7. Germline CDR1 is SGHTA and CDR2 is FQGNSA. The CDR3 DNA reads as TGTGCCAGCAGCTTGACGCAGGGGGCGGGTCAGCCCCAGCATTTT. Encoded protein: CASSLTQGAGQPQHF.

V and J are TRBV11-2 and TRBJ1-1; D gene unclear. The CDR3 extends over 13 amino acids. Germline loops: CDR1 SGHAT, CDR2 FQNNGV. V was clipped by 0 bases and J by 5 bases, with 7 bases between them. CDR3 residues: CASSLDTVTEAFF. The CDR3 DNA reads as TGTGCCAGCAGCTTAGACACAGTAACTGAAGCTTTCTTT.

The rearrangement joins TRBV30 to TRBJ1-2, with D possibly being TRBD1 (5 bases). Germline CDR1 reads GTSNPN; CDR2 reads SVGIG (reference sequence). The CDR3 is 16 residues long. The V end lost 0 bases, the J end lost 3 bases, and 17 bases lay between the germline ends. The CDR3 spells CAWSVQLLGVDYGYTF. For the CDR3, the DNA is TGTGCCTGGAGTGTACAGTTATTAGGGGTTGACTATGGCTACACCTTC.

The V gene is TRBV6-2 or TRBV6-3, the J gene TRBJ2-6, with unresolved D. Germline lookup yields CDR1 MNHEY and CDR2 SVGEGT. This CDR3 region has 14 residues. Trimming shortened V by 4 bases and J by 0 bases, and 4 bases separated the two germline ends. For the CDR3, the DNA is TGTGCCAGCAGTTGGCACTCTGGGGCCAACGTCCTGACTTTC. The encoded protein is CASSWHSGANVLTF.

This clone was seen only once. The chain couples TRBV5-1 to TRBJ1-2; D is possibly TRBD1 (5 bases). Germline values: CDR1 SGHRS, CDR2 YFSETQ. V lost 5 bases, J lost 8 bases, and 16 bases lay in between. This CDR3 contains 13 residues. This CDR3 reads CASSNPGDPGYTF. The CDR3 region has the DNA TGCGCCAGCAGTAACCCGGGGGATCCCGGCTACACCTTC.

The chain's CDR3 is CASSPPGDPYEQYF. Written as DNA, the CDR3 is TGTGCCAGCAGTCCGCCGGGGGACCCTTACGAGCAGTACTTC. The chain links TRBV28 to TRBJ2-7, with TRBD2 as a possible D gene (6 bases). V was cut by 5 bases and J by 4 bases, with 15 bases left in between. The CDR3 loop spans 14 amino acids. Germline V gives CDR1 MDHEN, CDR2 SYDVKM.

The chain combines TRBV4-1 with TRBJ1-2; D possibly corresponds to TRBD1 (5 bases). V shed 0 bases and J shed 4 bases, with 9 bases lying between them. Per germline, CDR1 MGHRA and CDR2 YSYEKL. The CDR3 has 14 amino acids. The CDR3 DNA is TGCGCCAGCAGCCAAGATCCGGACATCTATGGCTACACCTTC. Amino acid sequence: CASSQDPDIYGYTF.

The chain is built from TRBV25-1 and TRBJ2-1; 13 nucleotides agree with TRBD2. J lost 6 bases, V lost 4 bases, and 6 bases had no gene match. Germline V lookup: CDR1 MGHDK, CDR2 SYGVNS. The CDR3 consists of 16 residues. DNA for the CDR3: TGTGCCAGCAGTGGAACCGGGACTAGCGGGACCAATGAGCAGTTCTTC. Protein product: CASSGTGTSGTNEQFF.

The V and J genes are TRBV4-3 and TRBJ1-5, with 8 bases matching TRBD1. With V trimmed by 4 bases and J by 3 bases, 5 bases remained unmatched. Per the germline V gene, CDR1 is LGHNA and CDR2 is YSLEER. The CDR3 spans 15 residues. CDR3 sequence reads: CASSPTGEDNQPQHF. The DNA for the CDR3 is TGCGCCAGCAGCCCGACAGGGGAGGACAATCAGCCCCAGCATTTT.